Presented here are 27 T cell receptor beta chains from one specimen sequenced in a study of beta chain features in type 1 diabetes. Their antigens are not known. The isolated RNA, all of it, was reverse transcribed, so expressed TCRB transcripts were what got sequenced. Repertoires were generated with immunoSEQ multiplex PCR, while TCRdb's copy carries only in-frame clones and drops some. Of 45,000 to 60,000 clones listed, 55% to 80% are singletons. Whole-study findings and limits: Patients with Type 1 diabetes showed moderately but significantly shorter TCRB CDR3s in all four CD4+ subsets.

The sample comprised stem cell memory CD4+ T cells from blood. The receptors here all came from a woman aged 25-40 years with type 1 diabetes.

The chain links TRBV29-1 to TRBJ2-5; 7 nucleotides match TRBD1. V was clipped by 5 bases and J by 3 bases; unmatched bases: 9. This CDR3 is built from 14 residues. Germline loops: CDR1 SQVTM, CDR2 ANQGSEA. The CDR3 sequence is CSVLPTGLEETQYF. CDR3 nucleotides: TGCAGCGTTCTCCCGACAGGGCTGGAAGAGACCCAGTACTTC.

The V call is TRBV19, the J call TRBJ1-2; no definite D call. CDR3 size: 13 residues. Germline V gene data show CDR1 as LNHDA and CDR2 as SQIVND (reference sequence). Trimming left V 2 bases short and J 0 bases short, with 4 bases between. The CDR3 spells CASSILANYGYTF. CDR3 DNA: TGTGCCAGTAGTATATTAGCTAACTATGGCTACACCTTC.

This clone was seen only a few times. The rearrangement uses TRBV19 and TRBJ2-5; D is possibly TRBD2 (6 bases). Looked up from germline, CDR1 is LNHDA and CDR2 is SQIVND (reference sequence). The ends were cut back, 1 base at V and 4 bases at J, with 7 bases in the middle. The CDR3 contains 13 residues. In DNA, the CDR3 is TGTGCCAGTAGTATAGGACTAGGAGAGACCCAGTACTTC. This translates into CASSIGLGETQYF.

The chain employs TRBV4-1 and TRBJ2-4, with D hard to call. This CDR3 is built from 15 residues. Germline values: CDR1 MGHRA, CDR2 YSYEKL. With 0 bases removed from V and 0 bases from J, the gap between germline ends came to 6 bases. CDR3 bases: TGCGCCAGCAGCCAAGAGAGTTTAGCCAAAAACATTCAGTACTTC. Translated: CASSQESLAKNIQYF.

The chain joins TRBV28 to TRBJ1-2; 10 bases are shared with TRBD1. V was pared by 4 bases and J by 4 bases, with 6 bases of the junction left unmatched. Germline CDR1 reads MDHEN; CDR2 reads SYDVKM. This CDR3 comprises 15 residues. As DNA, the CDR3 is TGTGCCAGCAGTTGGGGGACAGGGGATGGCTATGGCTACACCTTC. Translating gives CASSWGTGDGYGYTF.

V is TRBV5-4 and J is TRBJ2-3; 8 bases agree with TRBD2. From germline, CDR1 is SGHNT and CDR2 YYREEE (reference sequence). V lost 6 bases, J lost 4 bases, and 10 bases stayed unmatched. The CDR3 sequence is 15 residues long. The CDR3 here is CASTPGSGIADTQYF. The CDR3 nucleotides read TGTGCCAGCACTCCGGGTAGCGGGATTGCAGATACGCAGTATTTT.

This clone was found once. The CDR3 region is CAWSVAGSYGYTF. In DNA, the CDR3 is TGTGCCTGGAGTGTCGCCGGGAGCTATGGCTACACCTTC. The chain joins TRBV30 to TRBJ1-2; D unresolved. V lost 0 bases and J 4 bases, leaving 9 bases between the germline ends. The germline V gene has CDR1 GTSNPN and CDR2 SVGIG (reference sequence). This CDR3 is built from 13 residues.

This clone was counted a few times. This chain connects TRBV28 to TRBJ2-7; 11 positions agree with TRBD2. V lost 5 bases, J lost 3 bases, and 9 bases stayed unmatched. The length of the CDR3 is 16 residues. The germline V gene encodes CDR1 MDHEN and CDR2 SYDVKM. The DNA for the CDR3 is TGTGCCAGCAGTCCGCCAAGACTAGCGGGACGCTACGAGCAGTACTTC. Translated, it gives CASSPPRLAGRYEQYF.

This chain joins TRBV5-4 and TRBJ2-7; 11 bases fit TRBD2. The J segment lost 5 bases and the V segment lost 0 bases, leaving 7 bases of the junction unmatched. Germline V gives CDR1 SGHNT, CDR2 YYREEE (reference sequence). This CDR3 is built from 16 residues. The CDR3 here is CASSLAGSGRANEQYF. The CDR3 DNA reads as TGTGCCAGCAGCTTGGCAGGTAGCGGGAGGGCCAACGAGCAGTACTTC.

V and J are TRBV5-1 and TRBJ2-7, with a possible D match to TRBD2 (5 bases). V was trimmed by 3 bases and J by 3 bases, leaving 16 bases between them. The CDR3 extends over 15 amino acids. Germline-derived CDR1 and CDR2 are SGHRS and YFSETQ. In nucleotides, the CDR3 is TGCGCCAGCAGCTCGACCGGGGAATCAGACTACGAGCAGTACTTC. Protein sequence: CASSSTGESDYEQYF. The full variable domain, in which reference TRBV5-1 and TRBJ2-7 provide the parts outside the CDR3, is KAGVTQTPRYLIKTRGQQVTLSCSPISGHRSVSWYQQTPGQGLQFLFEYFSETQRNKGNFPGRFSGRQFSNSRSEMNVSTLELGDSALYLCASSSTGESDYEQYFGPGTRLTVT.

In its sample, this clone was seen once. J is TRBJ1-2 and V is TRBV18; the D gene is possibly TRBD1 (5 bases). The germline CDR1 and CDR2 sequences are KGHSH and LQKENI. Trimming took 3 bases from V and 6 from J, leaving 20 bases between them. The length of the CDR3 is 16 residues. DNA of the CDR3: TGTGCCAGCTCACCTCCTTCCGTTAACAGGCCTAATGGCTACACCTTC. This translates into CASSPPSVNRPNGYTF.

There are a few counts of this clone. The chain combines TRBV5-1 with TRBJ2-5, with D perhaps TRBD2 (6 bases). The germline gives CDR1 SGHRS, CDR2 YFSETQ. The CDR3 runs to 19 residues. V lost 3 bases, J lost 1 base, and 25 bases lay in between. The CDR3 nucleotides read TGCGCCAGCAGCTGGCGTCCGACTACTAGGTTCGGGGGCCAAGAGACCCAGTACTTC. This sequence encodes CASSWRPTTRFGGQETQYF.

The chain couples TRBV20-1 to TRBJ2-7; D may be TRBD1 (7 bases). Germline CDR1 and CDR2: DFQATT and SNEGSKA (reference sequence). The CDR3 runs 11 residues. V dropped 3 bases and J dropped 9 bases, with 12 bases sitting between them. The CDR3 is CSASYRGGQYF. As DNA, the CDR3 is TGCAGTGCTAGCTACAGGGGAGGGCAGTACTTC.

The chain links TRBV18 to TRBJ2-1; D is possibly TRBD2 (5 bases). Trimming removed 3 bases from V and 6 bases from J, with 12 bases in between. Germline CDR1 reads KGHSH; CDR2 reads LQKENI. The CDR3 spans 14 residues. The CDR3 loop reads CASSPQSGINEQFF. The CDR3 DNA sequence: TGTGCCAGCTCACCCCAGTCGGGGATCAATGAGCAGTTCTTC.

V and J are TRBV18 and TRBJ2-1; D unresolved. Germline V gene data show CDR1 as KGHSH and CDR2 as LQKENI. The V and J ends lost 1 base and 6 bases respectively, with 16 bases between them. This CDR3 contains 16 residues. CDR3 DNA sequence: TGTGCCAGCTCACCACTTACCAGAAGTTCCCCCAATGAGCAGTTCTTC. Its translation is CASSPLTRSSPNEQFF.

The J gene is TRBJ2-1, the V gene TRBV28; 9 bases map to TRBD2. The CDR3 sequence is 15 residues long. Germline lookup yields CDR1 MDHEN and CDR2 SYDVKM. Trimming took 6 bases from V and 1 from J; bases not matched to a gene: 4. The CDR3 DNA reads as TGTGCCAGCAGGAGTAGCGGGAGATCCTACAATGAGCAGTTCTTC. It yields the protein CASRSSGRSYNEQFF.

V usage is TRBV5-4 and J usage is TRBJ1-2; D is possibly TRBD1 (5 bases). CDR3 length equals 13 residues. Trimming pared 1 base from V and 4 bases from J, leaving 8 bases between. Germline V gene sequence: CDR1 SGHNT, CDR2 YYREEE (reference sequence). DNA for the CDR3: TGTGCCAGCAGCTTGAAGACAGTCTATGGCTACACCTTC. This codes for CASSLKTVYGYTF. The entire variable domain, with the rest obtained from reference TRBV5-4 and TRBJ1-2, is as follows: ETGVTQSPTHLIKTRGQQVTLRCSSQSGHNTVSWYQQALGQGPQFIFQYYREEENGRGNFPPRFSGLQFPNYSSELNVNALELDDSALYLCASSLKTVYGYTFGSGTRLTVV.

CDR3 DNA: TGCAGCGACCTAGTCTCAGATACGCAGTATTTT. It is translated as CSDLVSDTQYF. The chain recombines TRBV29-1 with TRBJ2-3, with D unclear. There are 11 residues in the CDR3. V was cut by 7 bases and J by 4 bases, with 9 bases left in between. Germline-derived CDR1 and CDR2 are SQVTM and ANQGSEA.

The rearrangement joins TRBV6-5 to TRBJ2-7, with TRBD2 matching over 8 bases. CDR1 and CDR2 from the germline V gene are MNHEY and SVGAGI. This CDR3 is 15 amino acids long. The junction had 3 bases not matched to a gene; V was cut back by 2 bases and J by 0 bases. The CDR3 reads CASSYPSGSSYEQYF. The DNA of the CDR3 is TGTGCCAGCAGTTACCCCAGCGGGAGCTCCTACGAGCAGTACTTC.

This clone was picked up a small number of times. The chain is built from TRBV2 and TRBJ2-7, with 8 bases aligning to TRBD2. V gave up 10 bases and J gave up 4 bases; unmatched junction bases: 12. The CDR3 contains 14 residues. CDR1 is SNHLY and CDR2 is FYNNEI in the germline V gene. The CDR3: CATKMSSGPYEQYF. In nucleotides, the CDR3 is TGTGCCACCAAGATGTCTAGCGGGCCTTACGAGCAGTACTTC.

The gene calls are TRBV7-8 and TRBJ2-3, with D maybe TRBD2 (5 bases). The germline V gene has CDR1 SGHVS and CDR2 FQNEAQ. Trimming took off 1 base at V and 1 base at J, with 12 bases between the two ends. CDR3 size: 16 residues. The CDR3 nucleotides are TGTGCCAGCAGCTTAGTTGTAGGAGGAGGCACAGATACGCAGTATTTT. The encoded protein is CASSLVVGGGTDTQYF.

This clone was counted between two and nine times. V gene TRBV9 combines with J gene TRBJ1-2, with D perhaps TRBD1 (5 bases). Germline V gene lookup returns CDR1 SGDLS and CDR2 YYNGEE. Deletions cut 0 bases from V and 0 bases from J, with 15 bases between. The CDR3 spans 17 residues. Here the CDR3 DNA reads TGTGCCAGCAGCGTAGCATCCACAGGTCTAACTAACTATGGCTACACCTTC. Translated: CASSVASTGLTNYGYTF.

The V call is TRBV28, the J call TRBJ1-1; a possible D gene is TRBD1 (5 bases). V lost 7 bases and J lost 2, with 8 bases in between. This CDR3 is 12 amino acids long. CDR1 is MDHEN and CDR2 is SYDVKM in the germline V gene. This CDR3 is CASTDSNTEAFF. The DNA for the CDR3 is TGTGCCAGCACCGACAGCAACACTGAAGCTTTCTTT.

V usage is TRBV28 and J usage is TRBJ2-4, with TRBD2 matching 7 bases. The germline V gene encodes CDR1 MDHEN and CDR2 SYDVKM. The ends lost 2 bases at V and 2 bases at J; junction bases unmatched: 9. The CDR3 contains 17 residues. CDR3 nucleotide sequence: TGTGCCAGCAGTTTAGAGCGGGAATTCGTGACCAAAAACATTCAGTACTTC. Translated: CASSLEREFVTKNIQYF.

The sample holds a few counts of this clone. This chain links TRBV28 with TRBJ2-7; a weak D match, TRBD2 (6 bases). Per germline, CDR1 MDHEN and CDR2 SYDVKM. V was clipped by 2 bases and J by 7 bases, with 9 bases between them. This CDR3 region has 12 residues. The CDR3 region has the DNA TGTGCCAGCAGTTTACTCCGGGGGGAGCAGTACTTC. This translates into CASSLLRGEQYF.

The chain has TRBV19 and TRBJ2-7; D might be TRBD1 (5 bases). Trimming cost V 4 bases and J 5 bases, with 12 bases left between them. The V gene's germline CDR1 is LNHDA and CDR2 SQIVND (reference sequence). The CDR3 is 13 residues long. CDR3 nucleotide sequence: TGTGCCAGTAGTAATTGGGGCTTCAACGAGCAGTACTTC. It translates to CASSNWGFNEQYF.

With respect to this clone: The junction and the germline gene differ at one end; a read error may be behind it. This specimen includes other DNA sequences encoding the same CDR3. The genes are TRBV6-1 and TRBJ1-1; a possible D gene is TRBD1 (5 bases). Germline V gene sequence: CDR1 MNHNS, CDR2 SASEGT. The CDR3 has 14 residues. This CDR3 reads CASKREGMGTEAFF. DNA for the CDR3: TGTGCCAGCAAGAGGGAGGGGATGGGCACTGAAGCCTTCTTT.